Listed below are T cell receptor beta chains from one sample, sequenced in a study of T cells in Graves' hyperthyroidism and ophthalmopathy. TCRdb passed the multiplex PCR reads through MiXCR, listing each CDR3 protein once. The sample has a few hundred thousand distinct CDR3 sequences; about 14% are singletons. The sequenced material came from blood. These receptors were obtained from a woman aged 25 to 45 with Graves' ophthalmopathy. Each CDR3 is given with its conserved first and last residue. The order of the fields is D gene, clone size, V gene, J gene, CDR3 protein, CDR3 DNA. The D gene is left open where the match is weak. Expanded clones get a size class; other rows say once, few or many, or leave the size out.

>-|few|TRBV24-1|TRBJ1-5
CATSDDGFSNQPQHF
TGTGCCACCAGTGATGATGGGTTTAGCAATCAGCCCCAGCATTTT
>TRBD1|many|TRBV2|TRBJ1-5
CASSGRTGHQPQHF
TGTGCCAGCAGTGGGAGGACAGGGCATCAGCCCCAGCATTTT
>-|-|TRBV5-1|TRBJ1-5
CASSYSGVANQPQHF
TGCGCCAGCAGTTATTCAGGAGTAGCAAATCAGCCCCAGCATTTT
>-|many|TRBV2|TRBJ2-7
CASSVTSYYEQYF
TGTGCCAGCAGTGTTACATCCTACTACGAGCAGTACTTC
>-|many|TRBV2|TRBJ2-5
CASRTEGSGKETQYF
TGTGCCAGCAGGACGGAGGGTAGCGGCAAGGAGACCCAGTACTTC
>TRBD2|many|TRBV9|TRBJ2-7
CASSPGLAGANSYEQYF
TGTGCCAGCAGCCCAGGGCTAGCGGGGGCGAACTCCTACGAGCAGTACTTC
>TRBD2|-|TRBV11-2|TRBJ2-7
CASSLTSRSSGTYEQYF
TGTGCCAGCAGCTTAACTTCACGGTCTAGCGGAACCTACGAGCAGTACTTC
>TRBD1|many|TRBV5-1|TRBJ2-4
CASSPVTGGAKNIQYF
TGCGCCAGCAGCCCCGTGACAGGGGGAGCCAAAAACATTCAGTACTTC
>-|-|TRBV6-5|TRBJ2-7
CASSPRQLYEQYF
TGTGCCAGCAGTCCTCGACAACTCTACGAGCAGTACTTC
>TRBD2|many|TRBV20-1|TRBJ2-5
CSAPPLAGGRETQYF
TGCAGTGCTCCACCACTAGCGGGGGGTCGGGAGACCCAGTACTTC
>TRBD1|many|TRBV24-1|TRBJ1-1
CATSEHRQGALSTEAFF
TGTGCCACCAGTGAACACCGACAGGGGGCTTTGAGCACTGAAGCTTTCTTT
>TRBD1|many|TRBV20-1|TRBJ2-7
CSASRGQGAHEQYF
TGCAGTGCTAGTAGGGGACAGGGGGCCCACGAGCAGTACTTC